This TCR beta chain was identified during a study of blood T cell repertoires in COVID-19. The wider study: Donors in the United States, Italy and Spain gave samples during acute or convalescent COVID-19. T cells, B-cell-depleted T cells, or PBMCs provided the cDNA or gDNA that served as material.

In the original processing: Counts of nucleated cells, estimated from reference gene primer amplification, were obtained. Sequencing used immunoSEQ multiplex PCR; TCRdb keeps in-frame clones, though not all of them. V, J and clone size derive from that table, while D and trimming were established from the DNA sequence. The top ten hold around 3.1% of the sample, which has approximately 200,000 clones, roughly four fifths seen once. The TCR comes from a woman in her 30s who had recovered from COVID-19. The sequencing sample was made of peripheral blood.

CDR3 protein: CASSKVPSGRAVDEQFF. The CDR3 coding sequence is TGTGCCAGCAGCAAAGTCCCTAGCGGGAGGGCCGTCGATGAGCAGTTCTTC. This sequence joins TRBV21-1 and TRBJ2-1; the tabulated D call, TRBD2, remains unverified against the DNA. TRBV21-1 has pseudogene status. There are 17 residues in the CDR3.